This TCR beta chain was found in a study of cytomegalovirus exposure and HLA in healthy donors. V was pared by 3 bases and J by 1 base, with 4 bases of the junction left unmatched. Per the germline V gene, CDR1 is SQVTM and CDR2 is ANQGSEA. CDR3 size: 14 residues. The table lists this clone with a few counts. The PCR contained 60 Vbeta and 13 Jbeta primers. Generated by immunoSEQ multiplex PCR, the TCRdb table keeps only in-frame clones and is missing some. The top ten hold 32% of the sample, which has around 85,000 clones, over 70% seen once. The sequenced sample consisted of PBMCs. This chain joins TRBV29-1 and TRBJ2-3; 7 positions agree with TRBD1. This TCR was recovered from a man in his fifties or sixties in good health and CMV-seropositive. CDR3 in DNA: TGCAGCGTTGACCCTGGACAGGGCACAGATACGCAGTATTTT. It yields the protein CSVDPGQGTDTQYF.